The clone carrying this T cell receptor beta chain was picked up many times. Its specificity is not known. The source material, RNA transcripts, was used to amplify TCR beta CDR3 regions. HTBI primers were employed in a first-round RT-PCR of the TCR CDR3. TCRdb independently ran MiXCR on the multiplex PCR reads; one entry per CDR3 protein. The table records about half a million distinct CDR3 sequences, more than 20% of them present only once. The sample originates from a study of T cells in Graves' hyperthyroidism and ophthalmopathy. In the study overall: The blood sample was taken at first diagnosis, before treatment began.

Uncontrolled infection, other autoimmune disease, pregnancy and lactation each barred patients from inclusion. Trimming stripped 7 bases from V and 3 bases from J, with 9 bases between. This CDR3 spans 12 amino acids. Germline V CDR1 and CDR2: SNHLY, FYNNEI. Findings of the study overall: Most thyroid clonotypes expanded above 0.001 were also detected in blood.

The chain couples TRBV2 to TRBJ1-1; D ambiguous. The specimen sequenced was blood. This receptor was obtained from a man in his late teens or twenties with Graves' hyperthyroidism. The CDR3 here is CASNRGDTEAFF. In DNA, the CDR3 is TGTGCCAGCAATCGGGGAGACACTGAAGCTTTCTTT.